This is a list of T cell receptor beta chains from one sample in a study of low-dose radiotherapy and immunotherapy resistance in tumors. TCRdb redid the calling of the reads with MiXCR, one entry per CDR3 protein. The table shows 65,000 to 95,000 distinct CDR3 sequences, with 15% to 20% occurring only once. The specimen was PBMCs, collected before treatment. The origin of the receptors is a male donor with prostate cancer. CDR3s include the opening cysteine and the closing phenylalanine or tryptophan. Each record gives: clone size, J gene, D gene, V gene, CDR3 DNA, CDR3 protein. A D gene is named only where the DNA matches it firmly. Clone size appears in some rows only: once, few, many, or a class for an expanded clone.

many,TRBJ2-7,TRBD2,TRBV6-2/TRBV6-3,TGTGCCAGCAGTTACTCGGCGAAGCGGGGGGGCAGCTACGAGCAGTACTTC,CASSYSAKRGGSYEQYF
many,TRBJ1-2,.,TRBV4-2,TGTGCCAGCATTGGGCACGACAGATCCTATGGCTACACCTTC,CASIGHDRSYGYTF
many,TRBJ2-5,TRBD2,TRBV20-1,TGCAGTGTGAGTGGGACTAGCGGGAGGGCCGAAGAGACCCAGTACTTC,CSVSGTSGRAEETQYF
few,TRBJ2-1,TRBD2,TRBV12-3/TRBV12-4,TGTGCCAGCAGTTGGACTAGCGGGGGGCACAATGAGCAGTTCTTC,CASSWTSGGHNEQFF
many,TRBJ1-3,.,TRBV28,TGTGCCAGCAGTTTGGGGGGCCCCATATATTTT,CASSLGGPIYF
once,TRBJ2-1,.,TRBV3-1,TGTGCCAGCAGCAAGGCCCAATCCCGACTTACCGACAATGAGCAGTTCTTC,CASSKAQSRLTDNEQFF
.,TRBJ2-7,TRBD2,TRBV6-2/TRBV6-3,TGTGCCAGCAGTTACCAGCGGGGGCTCTCCTACGAGCAGTACTTC,CASSYQRGLSYEQYF
many,TRBJ2-5,TRBD1,TRBV10-2,TGCGCCAGCCAGGGGGCCGTGGGGGAGACCCAGTACTTC,CASQGAVGETQYF
few,TRBJ1-2,.,TRBV27,TGTGCCAGCGGACCAACAGCTAACTATGGCTACACCTTC,CASGPTANYGYTF
many,TRBJ2-5,.,TRBV10-2,TGCGCCAGCAGTGAGTCTAGGGGAGAGACCCAGTACTTC,CASSESRGETQYF
many,TRBJ1-4,.,TRBV19,TGTGCCAGTAGTTTTCCCCGGACGGAGGGAAGCGATAATGAAAAACTGTTTTTT,CASSFPRTEGSDNEKLFF
many,TRBJ2-5,.,TRBV10-2,TGCGCCAGCAATTACGGGGAGACCCAGTACTTC,CASNYGETQYF
many,TRBJ2-3,.,TRBV5-5,TGTGCCAGCAGCTCTAGCGTGACCAGCACAGATACGCAGTATTTT,CASSSSVTSTDTQYF
many,TRBJ1-2,TRBD1,TRBV19,TGTGCCAGTACCCCAGACAGGGGGCATGGCTACACCTTC,CASTPDRGHGYTF
many,TRBJ2-6,.,TRBV2,TGTGCCAGCATGACCCCGGGAGCCTCTGGGGCCAACGTCCTGACTTTC,CASMTPGASGANVLTF
many,TRBJ1-1,TRBD1,TRBV6-5,TGTGCCAGCAAACCCTCGGGACAGATGAACACTGAAGCTTTCTTT,CASKPSGQMNTEAFF
many,TRBJ1-5,TRBD1,TRBV25-1,TGTGCCAGCAGCCCGCTGACAGGGAACAATCAGCCCCAGCATTTT,CASSPLTGNNQPQHF
.,TRBJ1-2,TRBD1,TRBV4-3,TGCGCCAGCAGCCAGGAGAACAGGGGCTTTTATGGCTACACCTTC,CASSQENRGFYGYTF
many,TRBJ2-2,.,TRBV5-1,TGCGCCAGCAGCCTAAGACGGGCTTCCGGGGAGCTGTTTTTT,CASSLRRASGELFF
many,TRBJ1-2,.,TRBV28,TGTGCCAGCAGTTTACCGAGTGGGGCTAACTATGGCTACACCTTC,CASSLPSGANYGYTF
.,TRBJ1-1,.,TRBV19,TGTGCCAGTAGTATAGATCGGGGAAGGGACCCCAACATGAACACTGAAGCTTTCTTT,CASSIDRGRDPNMNTEAFF
many,TRBJ2-1,TRBD2,TRBV5-8,TGTGCCAGCAGCTACGGGACTAGCGGGGGTAGCTCCTACAATGAGCAGTTCTTC,CASSYGTSGGSSYNEQFF
many,TRBJ2-1,.,TRBV29-1,TGCAGCGTTTTTCCTGACTCTGAGCAGTTCTTC,CSVFPDSEQFF
many,TRBJ1-6,.,TRBV30,TGTGCCTGGAGGGGGTCGGGACCCCTCCACTTT,CAWRGSGPLHF
.,TRBJ1-1,.,TRBV6-5,TGTGCCAGCAGTACGCCTCGCGGGGGGGGCACTGAAGCTTTCTTT,CASSTPRGGGTEAFF
many,TRBJ2-2,TRBD2,TRBV20-1,TGCAGTGCTAGTTTGGCGGGGGTGGGAACCGGGGAGCTGTTTTTT,CSASLAGVGTGELFF
many,TRBJ1-2,.,TRBV2,TGTGCCAGCAGTAGCTCGGAGGACTATGGCTACACCTTC,CASSSSEDYGYTF
many,TRBJ1-5,.,TRBV15,TGTGCCACGAGCGTCGGGGGGGTTATCCCAAGCAATCAGCCCCAGCATTTT,CATSVGGVIPSNQPQHF
many,TRBJ2-3,TRBD1,TRBV5-1,TGCGCCAGCAGCTTAGAGGGACAGCCGACGGCAGATACGCAGTATTTT,CASSLEGQPTADTQYF
many,TRBJ1-1,TRBD1,TRBV6-2/TRBV6-3,TGTGCCAGCAGGCCCACCCCGCACAGGGGCGAGACTGAAGCTTTCTTT,CASRPTPHRGETEAFF
.,TRBJ1-5,.,TRBV9,TGTGCCAGCACTAACGTGGGACCGATTAGCAATCAGCCCCAGCATTTT,CASTNVGPISNQPQHF
many,TRBJ2-1,TRBD2,TRBV24-1,TGTGCCACCAGTGATTTGCCTCAGCAGCGGGACCGTCTGGATGAGCAGTTCTTC,CATSDLPQQRDRLDEQFF
.,TRBJ2-7,TRBD1,TRBV29-1,TGCAGCGTTCCCGGGACAGGCTCGTACGAGCAGTACTTC,CSVPGTGSYEQYF
many,TRBJ1-2,.,TRBV6-2/TRBV6-3,TGTGCCAGCGGGGTCGTCTATGGCTACACCTTC,CASGVVYGYTF
many,TRBJ2-3,TRBD2,TRBV7-2,TGTGCCAGCAGCTTAGCGGGACTAGCGGCCTTAGGGGATACGCAGTATTTT,CASSLAGLAALGDTQYF
many,TRBJ2-2,TRBD1,TRBV28,TGTGCCAGCAGTTCGCACAGGGGGCTCGGGGAGCTGTTTTTT,CASSSHRGLGELFF
.,TRBJ2-3,.,TRBV6-8,TGTGCCAGCAGTTACTCTAGGCATGACTGGGGGCGACCTAGCACAGATACGCAGTATTTT,CASSYSRHDWGRPSTDTQYF
many,TRBJ2-6,.,TRBV5-1,TGCGCCAGCAGTGTACTCTCTGGGGCCAACGTCCTGACTTTC,CASSVLSGANVLTF
once,TRBJ2-7,.,TRBV4-3,TGCGCCAGCAGCCAACCTGCAGGCTCCTACGAGCAGTACTTC,CASSQPAGSYEQYF
many,TRBJ1-2,.,TRBV20-1,TGCAGTGCTAGAGGTGGGCGGGAGATGAACTATGGCTACACCTTC,CSARGGREMNYGYTF
many,TRBJ2-1,.,TRBV19,TGTGCCAGTAGTATAGATTTTGGGGCCTACAATGAGCAGTTCTTC,CASSIDFGAYNEQFF
many,TRBJ2-2,TRBD1,TRBV12-3/TRBV12-4,TGTGCCAGCAGCAGACAGGGTTCCACCGGGGAGCTGTTTTTT,CASSRQGSTGELFF
.,TRBJ2-1,.,TRBV7-9,TGTGCCAGCAGCATTGGGACCTACAATGAGCAGTTCTTC,CASSIGTYNEQFF
few,TRBJ2-7,.,TRBV6-1,TGTGCCAGCAGTTACCGGGGAGAAGGCTACGAGCAGTACTTC,CASSYRGEGYEQYF
many,TRBJ2-1,.,TRBV3-1,TGTGCCAGCAGCTACGGTGATCAGGAGAGGTTCTTC,CASSYGDQERFF
few,TRBJ1-1,.,TRBV10-3,TGTGCCATCAGTGAGTTCGACGAAGCTTTCTTT,CAISEFDEAFF
many,TRBJ2-7,.,TRBV27,TGTGCCAGCAGTAAAGGGGGATCGGACTTCCCGACTACATACGAGCAGTACTTC,CASSKGGSDFPTTYEQYF
once,TRBJ2-7,TRBD1,TRBV20-1,TGCAGTGCTAGAGGATTCGACAGGGTCTACGAGCAGTACTTC,CSARGFDRVYEQYF
many,TRBJ2-7,.,TRBV4-1,TGTGCCAGCAGCCAGGTGGGCGGTACCGAGCAGTACTTC,CASSQVGGTEQYF